This entry lists 23 T cell receptor beta chains sequenced from one sample in a study of neurological immune-mediated disorders. TCRdb re-derived calls from the 5' RACE reads in MiXCR, one entry per CDR3 protein. There are 100,000 or so distinct CDR3 sequences in the sample; 3.5% occur only once, and around 6% lies in the top ten. The sample taken for sequencing was PBMCs. These TCRs come from a woman between 18 and 30 years old with multiple sclerosis.

Many counts were recorded for this clonotype. The rearrangement joins TRBV20-1 to TRBJ2-3, with TRBD2 identical over 8 bases. The V gene end was trimmed by 0 bases and the J gene end by 4 bases; junction bases not matched to a gene: 12. The CDR3 has 17 residues. Germline V CDR1 and CDR2: DFQATT, SNEGSKA (reference sequence). Here the CDR3 reads CSARDVMGLDKADTQYF. The CDR3 DNA is TGCAGTGCTAGAGATGTAATGGGACTAGACAAGGCAGATACGCAGTATTTT.

This clonotype was counted ten times or more. The chain carries TRBV18 and TRBJ2-1; 8 bases map to TRBD2. The CDR3 length is 15 residues. V lost 8 bases and J lost 2; bases outside the gene matches: 8. Germline-derived CDR1 and CDR2 are KGHSH and LQKENI. The CDR3 nucleotides are TGTGCCAGCCCCCCGGGTAGCGGGACCTACAATGAGCAGTTCTTC. It is translated as CASPPGSGTYNEQFF.

This clonotype was seen many times. The V call is TRBV12-3 or TRBV12-4, the J call TRBJ2-1, with D tentatively TRBD1 or TRBD2 (5 bases each). V shed 6 bases and J shed 7 bases, with 19 bases lying between them. The CDR3 runs to 15 residues. The CDR3 loop is CASSRTGTPGNEQFF. DNA for the CDR3: TGTGCCAGCAGCCGGACCGGGACCCCTGGGAATGAGCAGTTCTTC.

This clonotype was counted at least ten times. The genes are TRBV20-1 and TRBJ1-6, with TRBD1 matching 7 bases. Germline V gene sequence: CDR1 DFQATT, CDR2 SNEGSKA (reference sequence). This CDR3 is built from 15 residues. Trimming cost V 2 bases and J 3 bases; bases outside gene matches: 4. In nucleotides, the CDR3 is TGCAGTGCTAGAAAGGGACAGTTCTATAATTCACCCCTCCACTTT. Its protein is CSARKGQFYNSPLHF.

In its sample, this clonotype was seen many times. The gene calls are TRBV10-3 and TRBJ2-7, with D tentatively TRBD1 (6 bases). The V end lost 10 bases, the J end lost 0 bases, and 16 bases lay between the germline ends. This CDR3 has 14 amino acids. Germline values: CDR1 ENHRY, CDR2 SYGVKD. CDR3 in amino acids: CATTTGTPSYEQYF. In DNA form, the CDR3 reads TGTGCCACCACCACCGGGACACCCTCCTACGAGCAGTACTTC.

This clonotype was recorded many times. The chain combines TRBV20-1 with TRBJ1-2; possible D gene TRBD1, 5 bases. CDR3 length equals 14 residues. Germline CDR1 is DFQATT and CDR2 is SNEGSKA (reference sequence). The V end was cut by 5 bases, the J end by 8 bases, with 21 bases between. The CDR3 reads CSAHGFGRDGGYTF. The CDR3 region has the DNA TGCAGTGCTCACGGATTTGGCAGGGACGGAGGCTACACCTTC.

In its sample, this clonotype was seen many times. The chain recombines TRBV12-3 or TRBV12-4 with TRBJ2-3; 9 bases align to TRBD2. Trimming removed 3 bases from V and 0 bases from J; junction bases left unmatched: 4. The CDR3 is 16 amino acids. The CDR3 DNA follows: TGTGCCAGCAGTTTGGCGCTAGCGGGGAGCACAGATACGCAGTATTTT. This sequence encodes CASSLALAGSTDTQYF.

This clonotype appeared many times. The chain employs TRBV20-1 and TRBJ2-3; TRBD2 aligns across 7 bases. This CDR3 comprises 14 residues. The V gene end was trimmed by 5 bases and the J gene end by 0 bases; junction bases not matched to a gene: 5. CDR1 is DFQATT, CDR2 SNEGSKA, per germline (reference sequence). The CDR3 nucleotides are TGCAGTGCTGAGGGAGGGGATAGCACAGATACGCAGTATTTT. It codes for CSAEGGDSTDTQYF.

To note about this clonotype: At one end, the junction sequence differs from germline, possibly due to a read error. The chain combines TRBV12-3 or TRBV12-4 with TRBJ2-7, with D perhaps matching TRBD2 (5 bases). The CDR3 extends over 12 amino acids. CDR3 residues: CDSSLEGYEQYF. In nucleotides, the CDR3 is TGTGACAGCAGTTTAGAGGGCTACGAGCAGTACTTC.

Only a few counts were recorded for this clonotype. The chain links TRBV23-1 to TRBJ2-3, with no clear D. TRBV23-1 is given ORF status, its function remaining uncertain. The V end was cut by 2 bases, the J end by 4 bases, with 13 bases between. This CDR3 contains 15 residues. The CDR3 sequence: CASSQRQSRADTQYF. DNA of the CDR3: TGCGCCAGCAGTCAACGGCAGAGTAGGGCAGATACGCAGTATTTT.

This clonotype was detected ten times or more. The rearrangement joins TRBV20-1 to TRBJ2-1; maybe TRBD1 (6 bases). The length of the CDR3 is 14 residues. The germline CDR1 and CDR2 sequences are DFQATT and SNEGSKA (reference sequence). The V gene lost 5 bases and the J gene lost 0 bases, with 11 bases spanning the gap. CDR3 nucleotide sequence: TGCAGTGCTGGAACAGGGAGCTCCTACAATGAGCAGTTCTTC. Its translation: CSAGTGSSYNEQFF.

This clonotype was observed at least ten times. The chain couples TRBV6-5 to TRBJ1-2; D ambiguous. V lost 10 bases and J lost 1, with 16 bases in between. Germline assignment: CDR1 MNHEY and CDR2 SVGAGI. The CDR3 extends over 14 amino acids. DNA for the CDR3: TGTGCCATCTTCGACCAGGCGGGTAACTATGGCTACACCTTC. Translated, it gives CAIFDQAGNYGYTF.

This clonotype was detected ten times or more. The chain combines TRBV7-2 with TRBJ2-7; D possibly matches TRBD1 or TRBD2 (5 bases each). V lost 2 bases to trimming and J lost 2 bases, with 10 bases between them. The CDR3 sequence is 14 residues long. Germline V gives CDR1 SGHTA, CDR2 FQGNSA. The CDR3 DNA follows: TGTGCCAGCAGCTTACCTGGGGACGCCTACGAGCAGTACTTC. Protein sequence: CASSLPGDAYEQYF.

There are many counts of this clonotype. CDR3 amino acids: CATKAGEYF. The DNA for the CDR3 is TGTGCCACCAAAGCAGGCGAGTACTTC. The gene calls are TRBV24-1 and TRBJ2-4; no firm D call. The CDR3 consists of 9 residues. The germline V gene has CDR1 KGHDR and CDR2 SFDVKD. Trimming removed 8 bases from V and 14 bases from J, with 9 bases in between.

This clonotype was seen at least ten times. V gene TRBV5-1 combines with J gene TRBJ1-2; weak D call: TRBD1 (6 bases). Germline V gives CDR1 SGHRS, CDR2 YFSETQ. CDR3 length equals 17 residues. V dropped 3 bases and J dropped 0 bases, with 18 bases sitting between them. In nucleotides, the CDR3 is TGCGCCAGCAGCTCTCAACGGGGACAAGCCTCTAACTATGGCTACACCTTC. Encoded protein: CASSSQRGQASNYGYTF.

This clonotype was seen at least ten times. Sequence at one end of the junction differs from germline and may be a read error. The chain joins TRBV4-1 to TRBJ2-7, with a tentative D call TRBD1 (5 bases). This CDR3 has 16 amino acids. Per the germline V gene, CDR1 is MGHRA and CDR2 is YSYEKL. The CDR3 region has the DNA TGCGCCAGCAGCCAAGATAGTGGGCAGGGCCTATACGAGCTGTACTTC. This gives the protein CASSQDSGQGLYELYF.

Many counts were recorded for this clonotype. The chain is built from TRBV5-1 and TRBJ2-7; 11 bases line up with TRBD1. Germline CDR1 and CDR2: SGHRS and YFSETQ. The CDR3 consists of 15 residues. The junction had 2 bases not matched to a gene; V was cut back by 3 bases and J by 0 bases. The CDR3 bases are TGCGCCAGCAGCTGGACAGGGGGCTTCTCCTACGAGCAGTACTTC. It yields the protein CASSWTGGFSYEQYF.

Only a few counts were recorded for this clonotype. J is TRBJ2-5 and V is TRBV9; either TRBD1 or TRBD2 may fit D (5 bases each). Germline V gene data show CDR1 as SGDLS and CDR2 as YYNGEE. This CDR3 spans 12 amino acids. Trimming shortened V by 7 bases and J by 2 bases, and 9 bases separated the two germline ends. The CDR3 nucleotides read TGTGCCAGCGGGGGACGGCAAGAGACCCAGTACTTC. Translation gives CASGGRQETQYF.

As DNA, the CDR3 is TGTGCCAGCAGCCTGCTAACACTGAACTATGGCTACACCTTC. The encoded protein is CASSLLTLNYGYTF. This sequence joins TRBV4-2 and TRBJ1-2; D is ambiguous. The V end lost 4 bases, the J end lost 2 bases, and 11 bases lay between the germline ends. CDR1 is LGHNA and CDR2 is YNFKEQ in the germline V gene. The CDR3 sequence is 14 residues long.

This clonotype was seen many times. The chain links TRBV7-2 to TRBJ1-5; a possible D gene is TRBD1 (6 bases). In germline, CDR1 is SGHTA, CDR2 FQGNSA. Trimming cost V 4 bases and J 4 bases, with 11 bases left between them. CDR3 length: 14 residues. For the CDR3, the DNA is TGTGCCAGCAGCTCAGGGGCAGGGAATCAGCCCCAGCATTTT. It encodes CASSSGAGNQPQHF.

This clonotype was recorded at least ten times. The V call is TRBV12-3 or TRBV12-4, the J call TRBJ1-5; TRBD1 is a possible D gene (5 bases). This CDR3 region has 14 residues. Trimming took off 6 bases at V and 3 bases at J, with 12 bases between the two ends. The CDR3 here is CASSPGRHNQPQHF. The DNA for the CDR3 is TGTGCCAGCAGCCCGGGACGGCACAATCAGCCCCAGCATTTT.

This clonotype appeared many times. This sequence joins TRBV5-1 and TRBJ2-3; 7 bases are shared with TRBD1. Germline trimming cut 1 base from V and 6 bases from J; bases unmatched to any gene: 8. The V gene's germline CDR1 is SGHRS and CDR2 YFSETQ. This CDR3 contains 15 residues. CDR3 residues: CASSLRTGVLDTQYF. As DNA, the CDR3 is TGCGCCAGCAGCTTGAGAACAGGGGTCTTGGATACGCAGTATTTT. Looking up the rest from reference TRBV5-1 and TRBJ2-3 gives the full variable domain: KAGVTQTPRYLIKTRGQQVTLSCSPISGHRSVSWYQQTPGQGLQFLFEYFSETQRNKGNFPGRFSGRQFSNSRSEMNVSTLELGDSALYLCASSLRTGVLDTQYFGPGTRLTVL.

This clonotype was recorded at least ten times. This chain uses TRBV18 with TRBJ1-5; possibly TRBD1 for D (6 bases). Trimming pared 2 bases from V and 4 bases from J, leaving 12 bases between. The CDR3 loop spans 15 amino acids. Per the germline V gene, CDR1 is KGHSH and CDR2 is LQKENI. For the CDR3, the DNA is TGTGCCAGCTCACCAGCACAGGGAGGGAATCAGCCCCAGCATTTT. Its translation is CASSPAQGGNQPQHF. The full variable domain, its missing parts supplied by reference TRBV18 and TRBJ1-5, is NAGVMQNPRHLVRRRGQEARLRCSPMKGHSHVYWYRQLPEEGLKFMVYLQKENIIDESGMPKERFSAEFPKEGPSILRIQQVVRGDSAAYFCASSPAQGGNQPQHFGDGTRLSIL.